Below, 9 T cell receptor beta chains from the same sample are listed, as sequenced in a study of shared clonotypes between healthy human individuals. Here immunoSEQ multiplex PCR was the method, and the copy in TCRdb shows in-frame clones only, minus some. The sample contains approximately 2.5 million clones, about 92% of which appear only once. Sequenced material: naive CD4+ T cells sorted from blood. Subset: CD45RA+ positively selected. The receptor source for this set is a man younger than 35 in good health.

The chain uses TRBV18 and TRBJ2-1; the match to TRBD1 covers 10 bases. V was pared by 5 bases and J by 9 bases, with 16 bases of the junction left unmatched. CDR3 size: 17 residues. Germline V gene lookup returns CDR1 KGHSH and CDR2 LQKENI. As DNA, the CDR3 is TGTGCCAGCTCAGCGACGACAGGGGGCAAAGGGAATAGTGAGCAGTTCTTC. Its protein is CASSATTGGKGNSEQFF.

J is TRBJ2-7 and V is TRBV18; 7 bases fit TRBD2. The CDR3 totals 15 residues. The germline gives CDR1 KGHSH, CDR2 LQKENI. V shed 5 bases, J shed 4 bases, and the junction held 11 bases outside the gene matches. As DNA, the CDR3 is TGTGCCAGCTCAAGATCGACTAGCCCAGCATACGAGCAGTACTTC. It specifies CASSRSTSPAYEQYF.

The chain recombines TRBV5-6 with TRBJ2-2; D could derive from TRBD1 or TRBD2 (6 bases each). The V end lost 4 bases, the J end lost 5 bases, and 15 bases lay between the germline ends. This CDR3 contains 15 residues. Germline V gene lookup returns CDR1 SGHDT and CDR2 YYEEEE. The CDR3 protein is CASSTRRGQTGELFF. CDR3 in DNA: TGTGCCAGCAGCACCCGGAGGGGACAAACCGGGGAGCTGTTTTTT.

The genes are TRBV7-8 and TRBJ2-7; D perhaps matches TRBD2 (6 bases). This CDR3 contains 14 residues. Germline V lookup: CDR1 SGHVS, CDR2 FQNEAQ. The V and J ends lost 1 base and 2 bases respectively, with 9 bases between them. CDR3 sequence (DNA): TGTGCCAGCAGCTTAGGGGACTGGGCCTACGAGCAGTACTTC. It codes for CASSLGDWAYEQYF.

The V call is TRBV9, the J call TRBJ2-1; 8 positions match TRBD1. J was trimmed by 7 bases and V by 0 bases; bases with no gene match: 9. Germline values: CDR1 SGDLS, CDR2 YYNGEE. There are 16 residues in the CDR3. The CDR3 sequence: CASSVAGQAAGNEQFF. The CDR3 DNA reads as TGTGCCAGCAGCGTAGCGGGACAGGCGGCGGGGAATGAGCAGTTCTTC.

This chain links TRBV7-2 with TRBJ2-4; D may be TRBD1 or TRBD2 (5 bases each). CDR1 and CDR2 (germline): SGHTA, FQGNSA. The CDR3 length is 17 residues. The V gene lost 5 bases and the J gene lost 0 bases, with 17 bases spanning the gap. The CDR3 DNA reads TGTGCCAGCAGCCTCCAGCCCGGGACGGTAGCCAAAAACATTCAGTACTTC. Amino acid sequence: CASSLQPGTVAKNIQYF. Complete variable domain (other parts from reference TRBV7-2 and TRBJ2-4): GAGVSQSPSNKVTEKGKDVELRCDPISGHTALYWYRQSLGQGLEFLIYFQGNSAPDKSGLPSDRFSAERTGGSVSTLTIQRTQQEDSAVYLCASSLQPGTVAKNIQYFGAGTRLSVL.

The chain couples TRBV18 to TRBJ1-1; 7 bases agree with TRBD1. The germline V gene has CDR1 KGHSH and CDR2 LQKENI. The CDR3 contains 16 residues. The trim removed 0 bases at V and 10 bases at J, leaving 14 bases unmatched. The CDR3 DNA is TGTGCCAGCTCACCACCGATGAGACAGGGAGGTGGACGAGCTTTCTTT. Translated: CASSPPMRQGGGRAFF.

The chain uses TRBV30 and TRBJ2-3; 7 bases are a match to TRBD2. CDR3 size: 21 residues. J was trimmed by 0 bases and V by 0 bases; bases with no gene match: 21. Germline V gives CDR1 GTSNPN, CDR2 SVGIG (reference sequence). DNA for the CDR3: TGTGCCTGGAGTGTATTCGGGTTAGGGCGGGAGTGGGTCCACAGCACAGATACGCAGTATTTT. Translating gives CAWSVFGLGREWVHSTDTQYF.

This clone occurred once. The identical CDR3 is also encoded by other nucleotide sequences in the sample. The chain carries TRBV7-2 and TRBJ2-7, with D maybe TRBD2 (5 bases). Germline CDR1 is SGHTA and CDR2 is FQGNSA. The CDR3 sequence is 15 residues long. Trimming took off 2 bases at V and 2 bases at J, with 13 bases between the two ends. CDR3 bases: TGTGCCAGCAGCTTATTAAGTGGCGGGCCCTACGAGCAGTACTTC. It translates to CASSLLSGGPYEQYF. The variable domain in full, completed from reference TRBV7-2 and TRBJ2-7, reads GAGVSQSPSNKVTEKGKDVELRCDPISGHTALYWYRQSLGQGLEFLIYFQGNSAPDKSGLPSDRFSAERTGGSVSTLTIQRTQQEDSAVYLCASSLLSGGPYEQYFGPGTRLTVT.